Listed here are 32 T cell receptor beta chains from one sample, sequenced in a study of naive and memory T cell subsets (dated by TCRdb to 2016 to 2017). General conclusions and limits of the study: Naive repertoires, especially CD8, contained a few larger clonotypes, possibly memory cells re-expressing CD45RA.

These receptors are not linked to any known antigen. The method was UMI-ligation and nested PCR. TCRdb shows the sequencer as Illumina MiSeq. The beta constant-region primer consisted of an equimolar mixture of two oligonucleotides that together covered TRBC1 and TRBC2. Four rounds of PCR, combining the SP2 primer with nested alpha and beta constant-region primers, were used to amplify the ligated cDNA. The public reads were run again by TCRdb, first through fastp at Q25 and then through MiXCR, and only productive beta chains were kept. Each entry merges the rows of one CDR3 protein and shows their most common DNA and genes. Across this sample there are more than 120,000 distinct CDR3 sequences, with more than 15% seen only once. More than 0.6% of the sample belongs to the ten largest clones. Sequencing used naive CD8+ T cells from blood. Explained via the paper, the cell subset or site label denotes: naive T cells, CD45RA high CD27+. The receptors derive from a human donor in good health.

In this sample, this clonotype turned up a few times. The J gene is TRBJ2-7, the V gene TRBV28, with no clear D. Germline lookup yields CDR1 MDHEN and CDR2 SYDVKM. The CDR3 totals 13 residues. The V gene lost 5 bases and the J gene lost 3 bases, with 11 bases spanning the gap. The CDR3 spells CASSPLGYYEQYF. In nucleotides, the CDR3 is TGTGCCAGCAGTCCCCTAGGATACTACGAGCAGTACTTC.

The chain joins TRBV5-6 to TRBJ2-4, with a possible D match to TRBD2 (6 bases). The CDR3 is 12 residues long. CDR1 and CDR2 from the germline V gene are SGHDT and YYEEEE. Trimming removed 3 bases from V and 8 bases from J, with 9 bases in between. The CDR3 nucleotides are TGTGCCAGCAGCTCCCGGGACTACATTCAGTACTTC. Translation: CASSSRDYIQYF.

The sample holds a few counts of this clonotype. This chain uses TRBV3-1 with TRBJ1-4; D is unresolved. V dropped 3 bases and J dropped 7 bases, with 9 bases sitting between them. The CDR3 sequence is 13 residues long. Germline V gene data show CDR1 as LGHDT and CDR2 as YNNKEL (reference sequence). This chain's CDR3 is CASSQAWVEKLFF. The CDR3 nucleotides are TGTGCCAGCAGCCAGGCTTGGGTTGAAAAACTGTTTTTT.

This clonotype was observed a handful of times. The chain uses TRBV27 and TRBJ2-7; the match to TRBD2 covers 10 bases. CDR1 MNHEY and CDR2 SMNVEV come from the germline V gene (reference sequence). The junction had 5 bases not matched to a gene; V was cut back by 6 bases and J by 3 bases. This CDR3 has 14 residues. CDR3 sequence: CASRWLAGDYEQYF. CDR3 DNA: TGTGCCAGCAGGTGGCTAGCGGGGGACTACGAGCAGTACTTC.

As concerns this clonotype: One end of the junction fails to match germline, which may point to a read error. The chain links TRBV4-3 to TRBJ2-5; 11 bases are a match to TRBD2. Germline CDR1 reads LGHNA; CDR2 reads YSLEER. This CDR3 contains 15 residues. CDR3 DNA: TGCGCCAGCAGCCAACTCCTAGCGGGAGGCGAGACCCTGTACTTC. This gives the protein CASSQLLAGGETLYF.

This clonotype was counted a few times. The chain combines TRBV6-2 or TRBV6-3 with TRBJ1-1; D remains unclear. The CDR3 extends over 13 amino acids. V shed 0 bases and J shed 4 bases, with 6 bases lying between them. CDR1 is MNHEY, CDR2 SVGEGT, per germline. The CDR3 coding sequence is TGTGCCAGCAGTTACTCGATGGGCACTGAAGCTTTCTTT. Its protein product is CASSYSMGTEAFF.

This clonotype showed up just a few times. The rearrangement uses TRBV25-1 and TRBJ2-1, with TRBD2 identical over 13 bases. Germline CDR1 reads MGHDK; CDR2 reads SYGVNS. The trim removed 3 bases at V and 5 bases at J, leaving 4 bases unmatched. CDR3 length: 16 residues. The CDR3 reads CASSDPGTSGNNEQFF. The CDR3 coding sequence is TGTGCCAGCAGTGACCCCGGGACTAGCGGGAACAATGAGCAGTTCTTC.

This clonotype came up a few times. The V and J genes are TRBV6-6 and TRBJ2-5; the D gene is possibly TRBD1 (6 bases). The CDR3 is 11 residues long. Germline assignment: CDR1 MNHNY and CDR2 SVGAGI (reference sequence). With 6 bases removed from V and 5 bases from J, the gap between germline ends came to 7 bases. CDR3 amino acids: CASRQGETQYF. CDR3 coding DNA: TGTGCCAGCAGGCAGGGGGAGACCCAGTACTTC.

This clonotype was seen a handful of times. The chain employs TRBV6-5 and TRBJ2-3; the D is unclear. The CDR3 totals 15 residues. V was shortened by 2 bases and J by 0 bases, with 9 bases between the two germline ends. Per germline, CDR1 MNHEY and CDR2 SVGAGI. The CDR3 reads CASSYEFSSTDTQYF. The CDR3 nucleotides are TGTGCCAGCAGTTACGAGTTTTCGAGCACAGATACGCAGTATTTT.

The sample holds a few counts of this clonotype. The rearrangement joins TRBV4-1 to TRBJ1-3; D gene uncertain. Germline CDR1 reads MGHRA; CDR2 reads YSYEKL. Trimming stripped 2 bases from V and 0 bases from J, with 8 bases between. The CDR3 totals 15 residues. The CDR3 nucleotides are TGCGCCAGCAGCCAACCACTAGACTCTGGAAACACCATATATTTT. It is translated as CASSQPLDSGNTIYF.

The chain is built from TRBV28 and TRBJ2-3; D ambiguous. The CDR3 sequence is 13 residues long. From germline, CDR1 is MDHEN and CDR2 SYDVKM. V lost 4 bases, J lost 4 bases, and 9 bases lay in between. This CDR3 reads CASSSPPADTQYF. The CDR3 nucleotides read TGTGCCAGCAGTTCCCCCCCCGCAGATACGCAGTATTTT. Together with reference TRBV28 and TRBJ2-3, the CDR3 gives the full variable domain: DVKVTQSSRYLVKRTGEKVFLECVQDMDHENMFWYRQDPGLGLRLIYFSYDVKMKEKGDIPEGYSVSREKKERFSLILESASTNQTSMYLCASSSPPADTQYFGPGTRLTVL.

The table lists this clonotype with a few counts. A read error may account for a junction end that differs from germline. The chain uses TRBV7-7 and TRBJ2-7; 7 bases line up with TRBD2. This CDR3 has 13 residues. The V gene's germline CDR1 is SSHAT and CDR2 FNYEAQ (reference sequence). Written as DNA, the CDR3 is TGTGCTAGCAGCTTAGCGGGCGACGACGAGCAGTACTTC. It encodes CASSLAGDDEQYF.

The chain recombines TRBV10-3 with TRBJ2-1; TRBD2 aligns across 8 bases. The CDR3 has 18 amino acids. Trimming took 4 bases from V and 4 from J; bases not matched to a gene: 15. Germline lookup yields CDR1 ENHRY and CDR2 SYGVKD. This CDR3 is CAISGGGRSGREYNEQFF. CDR3 DNA sequence: TGTGCCATCAGTGGGGGGGGCCGAAGCGGGAGAGAGTACAATGAGCAGTTCTTC.

Only a few counts were recorded for this clonotype. This chain joins TRBV5-6 and TRBJ2-7; D unclear. This CDR3 comprises 13 residues. The germline V and J ends were trimmed by 0 bases and 6 bases, with 10 bases remaining between them. Germline V CDR1 and CDR2: SGHDT, YYEEEE. CDR3 sequence reads: CASSLAAHSEQYF. CDR3 DNA: TGTGCCAGCAGCTTGGCGGCGCATTCCGAGCAGTACTTC.

The chain couples TRBV25-1 to TRBJ1-5; D is possibly TRBD1 (5 bases). The CDR3 runs 14 residues. Trimming stripped 3 bases from V and 3 bases from J, with 9 bases between. Looked up from germline, CDR1 is MGHDK and CDR2 is SYGVNS. This CDR3 is CASSDGADNQPQHF. The CDR3 DNA follows: TGTGCCAGCAGTGACGGGGCCGACAATCAGCCCCAGCATTTT. Using reference TRBV25-1 and TRBJ1-5 for the parts outside the CDR3, the full variable domain is EADIYQTPRYLVIGTGKKITLECSQTMGHDKMYWYQQDPGMELHLIHYSYGVNSTEKGDLSSESTVSRIRTEHFPLTLESARPSHTSQYLCASSDGADNQPQHFGDGTRLSIL.

This clonotype occurred a few times. This chain connects TRBV5-1 to TRBJ2-7; 7 positions agree with TRBD1. Per the germline V gene, CDR1 is SGHRS and CDR2 is YFSETQ. The J segment lost 6 bases and the V segment lost 4 bases, leaving 7 bases of the junction unmatched. This CDR3 spans 13 amino acids. For the CDR3, the DNA is TGCGCCAGCAGCACAAAGACAGGGAGCGAGCAGTACTTC. Translated, it gives CASSTKTGSEQYF.

This clonotype was seen only a few times. The chain has TRBV6-5 and TRBJ2-3; the D is unclear. V lost 5 bases and J lost 0, with 6 bases in between. Germline assignment: CDR1 MNHEY and CDR2 SVGAGI. This CDR3 contains 13 residues. The CDR3 region is CASSTDSTDTQYF. For the CDR3, the DNA is TGTGCCAGCAGTACCGATAGCACAGATACGCAGTATTTT.

V gene TRBV6-1 combines with J gene TRBJ2-1; 9 positions agree with TRBD2. This CDR3 spans 15 amino acids. The germline V gene encodes CDR1 MNHNS and CDR2 SASEGT. V was clipped by 0 bases and J by 8 bases; unmatched bases: 5. The CDR3 DNA sequence: TGTGCCAGCAGTGAAGCCGGGACTAGCACTTATGAGCAGTTCTTC. This encodes CASSEAGTSTYEQFF.

This clonotype has only a few counts. V usage is TRBV29-1 and J usage is TRBJ2-1, with D unresolved. V lost 7 bases and J lost 0, with 13 bases in between. Germline CDR1 reads SQVTM; CDR2 reads ANQGSEA. The CDR3 runs to 14 residues. This CDR3 is CSGDLAASYNEQFF. CDR3 coding DNA: TGCAGCGGCGACCTGGCTGCCTCCTACAATGAGCAGTTCTTC.

This clonotype was counted between two and nine times. V usage is TRBV28 and J usage is TRBJ2-7; TRBD2 matches 9 bases. The CDR3 covers 16 residues. CDR1 and CDR2 (germline): MDHEN, SYDVKM. V lost 6 bases and J lost 4; bases outside the gene matches: 13. The CDR3 loop reads CASSSPSIAGEYEQYF. The DNA for the CDR3 is TGTGCCAGCAGCTCCCCCTCTATAGCGGGAGAATACGAGCAGTACTTC.

This clonotype was recorded a few times. The V and J genes are TRBV4-1 and TRBJ1-1; D is undetermined. V was cut by 1 base and J by 3 bases, with 9 bases left in between. This CDR3 region has 14 residues. From germline, CDR1 is MGHRA and CDR2 YSYEKL. This CDR3 is CASSQVSADTEAFF. CDR3 nucleotide sequence: TGCGCCAGCAGCCAAGTGTCGGCGGACACTGAAGCTTTCTTT.

The rearrangement links TRBV12-5 to TRBJ2-7; TRBD1 agrees at 7 bases. This CDR3 region has 15 residues. V lost 3 bases, J lost 3 bases, and 8 bases stayed unmatched. The V gene's germline CDR1 is LGHNT and CDR2 FRNRAP. For the CDR3, the DNA is TGTGCTAGTGGTTTCGACATGGACAGGAGCTACGAGCAGTACTTC. Protein product: CASGFDMDRSYEQYF. Using reference TRBV12-5 and TRBJ2-7 for the parts outside the CDR3, the full variable domain is DARVTQTPRHKVTEMGQEVTMRCQPILGHNTVFWYRQTMMQGLELLAYFRNRAPLDDSGMPKDRFSAEMPDATLATLKIQPSEPRDSAVYFCASGFDMDRSYEQYFGPGTRLTVT.

This clonotype was picked up a small number of times. The rearrangement joins TRBV20-1 to TRBJ1-1; the D gene is possibly TRBD1 (5 bases). From germline, CDR1 is DFQATT and CDR2 SNEGSKA (reference sequence). CDR3 length: 11 residues. This CDR3 is CKGRLNTEAFF. CDR3 coding DNA: TGCAAGGGACGGCTGAACACTGAAGCTTTCTTT.

This chain uses TRBV13 with TRBJ2-1; 12 nucleotides align to TRBD2. The CDR3 covers 17 residues. V was clipped by 5 bases and J by 1 base; unmatched bases: 6. Germline-derived CDR1 and CDR2 are PRHDT and FYEKMQ (reference sequence). This chain's CDR3 is CASSALGLAGSYNEQFF. The CDR3 DNA follows: TGTGCCAGCAGCGCATTAGGACTAGCGGGATCCTACAATGAGCAGTTCTTC.

The table lists this clonotype with a few counts. The CDR3 loop reads CASSLVKTEAFF. The CDR3 DNA reads TGTGCCAGCAGCTTGGTAAAGACTGAAGCTTTCTTT. The chain couples TRBV5-6 to TRBJ1-1; D is undetermined. The germline V gene encodes CDR1 SGHDT and CDR2 YYEEEE. V was clipped by 0 bases and J by 5 bases, with 5 bases between them. The CDR3 runs to 12 residues.

This clonotype was seen only a few times. V and J are TRBV7-3 and TRBJ2-1; TRBD2 matches 15 bases. V was clipped by 10 bases and J by 8 bases; unmatched bases: 6. Looked up from germline, CDR1 is SGHTA and CDR2 is FQGTGA. CDR3 size: 14 residues. The CDR3 nucleotides are TGTGCCACAGGACTAGCGGGAGGGTCCGATGAGCAGTTCTTC. The encoded protein is CATGLAGGSDEQFF.

In its sample, this clonotype was seen a few times. This sequence joins TRBV18 and TRBJ2-3; D unclear. The CDR3 spans 14 residues. V was pared by 0 bases and J by 2 bases, with 6 bases between. Germline CDR1 is KGHSH and CDR2 is LQKENI. CDR3 bases: TGTGCCAGCTCACCACCGCCAGACACAGATACGCAGTATTTT. Amino acids: CASSPPPDTDTQYF.

This clonotype was seen more than once but under ten times. The CDR3 DNA reads as TGCAGCGTTTTGGTTAGCGGCTACAATGAGCAGTTCTTC. This sequence encodes CSVLVSGYNEQFF. V and J are TRBV29-1 and TRBJ2-1; D is possibly TRBD2 (6 bases). Between the trimmed V and J ends, which lost 5 bases and 3 bases, there was a span of 11 bases. The germline V gene encodes CDR1 SQVTM and CDR2 ANQGSEA. The CDR3 sequence is 13 residues long.

Ten or more counts support this clonotype. The chain links TRBV4-3 to TRBJ1-5; D gene uncertain. The CDR3 sequence is 16 residues long. Germline lookup yields CDR1 LGHNA and CDR2 YSLEER. V lost 0 bases, J lost 1 base, and 10 bases lay in between. The CDR3 bases are TGCGCCAGCAGCCAAGATTCCGCAGAAAGCAATCAGCCCCAGCATTTT. Translating it yields CASSQDSAESNQPQHF.

There are a few counts of this clonotype. The chain links TRBV12-3 or TRBV12-4 to TRBJ1-6; 9 bases agree with TRBD1. The length of the CDR3 is 15 residues. The V segment lost 6 bases and the J segment 7 bases; nucleotides outside the gene matches: 7. CDR3 sequence (DNA): TGTGCCAGCAGCCCGGGGACAGGGTGGAATTCACCCCTCCACTTT. Amino acid sequence: CASSPGTGWNSPLHF.

CDR3 amino acids: CSARGLSREGSSTDTQYF. The DNA of the CDR3 is TGCAGTGCTAGAGGATTATCACGGGAGGGCTCGAGCACAGATACGCAGTATTTT. The chain links TRBV20-1 to TRBJ2-3, with 8 positions matching TRBD2. This CDR3 contains 18 residues. Germline CDR1 is DFQATT and CDR2 is SNEGSKA (reference sequence). The V and J ends lost 1 base and 0 bases, in that order; junction bases with no gene match: 12.

This clonotype has a handful of counts. The rearrangement joins TRBV5-1 to TRBJ1-1; D gene uncertain. The CDR3 contains 13 residues. The V and J ends lost 0 bases and 10 bases respectively, with 13 bases between them. The germline V gene encodes CDR1 SGHRS and CDR2 YFSETQ. The CDR3 reads CASSLAGSLVAFF. The CDR3 DNA reads as TGCGCCAGCAGCTTGGCCGGGTCCTTGGTAGCTTTCTTT.